This entry is about one TCR beta chain. This sample is part of a study of blood T cell repertoires in COVID-19. In the study overall: From the United States, Italy and Spain came samples of acute and convalescent COVID-19. In each case, the material was cDNA or gDNA derived from T cells, B-cell-depleted T cells, or PBMCs.

Per germline, CDR1 SGHAT and CDR2 FQNNGV. The ends were cut back, 0 bases at V and 15 bases at J, with 15 bases in the middle. This CDR3 has 13 residues. Profiled with immunoSEQ multiplex PCR; TCRdb holds only in-frame clones, not every one. The data contain under 50,000 clones, 69% of them singletons. Material for sequencing was peripheral blood. The sequence was collected from a man at least 80 years old with acute or convalescent COVID-19. The V call is TRBV11-2, the J call TRBJ2-1, with D perhaps TRBD1 (6 bases). The DNA for the CDR3 is TGTGCCAGCAGCTTAGATGGTGACAGGATAAGGTTCTTC. This encodes CASSLDGDRIRFF.